These 26 T cell receptor beta chains were sequenced from one sample in a study of CD8+ T cells in alopecia areata (dated by TCRdb to the late 2010s). Library generation was performed with the immunoSEQ multiplex PCR assay. RNA was extracted from all samples and reverse transcribed into cDNA as template for TCR sequencing. TCRdb mirrors the immuneACCESS table, restricted to in-frame sequences. Some clones are absent from its copies; in checked studies, under half trace to an unresolved V gene, and the reason for the others is unknown. The sample table contains 150,000 to 200,000 clones; only one count was recorded for roughly 50% of them. Jointly, the top ten make up 4.5% to 5% of the sample. The sample consisted of CD4+ T cells sorted from blood. The receptor source for this set is a human donor in good health.

V is TRBV6-5 and J is TRBJ1-4; 8 bases fit TRBD1. The germline CDR1 and CDR2 sequences are MNHEY and SVGAGI. This CDR3 is 14 amino acids long. The V and J ends lost 6 bases and 11 bases, in that order; junction bases with no gene match: 11. The DNA for the CDR3 is TGTGCCAGCAGAGGACAGGGTCATAATGGGAAACTGTTTTTT. Its protein is CASRGQGHNGKLFF.

V usage is TRBV23-1 and J usage is TRBJ2-5; weak D call: TRBD2 (5 bases). TRBV23-1 is known as an ORF, though its function is uncertain. There are 13 residues in the CDR3. V lost 6 bases to trimming and J lost 4 bases, with 12 bases between them. The CDR3 nucleotides read TGCGCCAGCAGCTCGGGATTAGGAGAGACCCAGTACTTC. Translation: CASSSGLGETQYF.

This chain joins TRBV18 and TRBJ1-3, with unresolved D. Germline CDR1 reads KGHSH; CDR2 reads LQKENI. The V end was cut by 0 bases, the J end by 1 base, with 4 bases between. This CDR3 region has 14 residues. DNA for the CDR3: TGTGCCAGCTCACCACCGACATCTGGAAACACCATATATTTT. Translated, it gives CASSPPTSGNTIYF.

The chain is built from TRBV25-1 and TRBJ2-1, with D possibly being TRBD2 (6 bases). Germline V lookup: CDR1 MGHDK, CDR2 SYGVNS. The V end lost 6 bases, the J end lost 5 bases, and 11 bases lay between the germline ends. The CDR3 runs to 13 residues. CDR3 DNA: TGTGCCAGCAGGGCTAGCGTCAACAATGAGCAGTTCTTC. Amino acid sequence: CASRASVNNEQFF.

For the CDR3, the DNA is TGCGCCAGCAGCCTAAATAGCGGTTCCTACGAGCAGTACTTC. Protein: CASSLNSGSYEQYF. The rearrangement joins TRBV5-1 to TRBJ2-7, with D tentatively TRBD2 (6 bases). Germline V gives CDR1 SGHRS, CDR2 YFSETQ. This CDR3 has 14 amino acids. V was pared by 4 bases and J by 1 base, with 12 bases between.

This clone was detected only a few times. This rearrangement joins TRBV10-3 to TRBJ1-1; D is perhaps TRBD1 (5 bases). V was trimmed by 10 bases and J by 2 bases, leaving 20 bases between them. This CDR3 is built from 15 residues. Germline assignment: CDR1 ENHRY and CDR2 SYGVKD. CDR3 sequence reads: CATWGSREGNTEAFF. CDR3 coding DNA: TGTGCCACTTGGGGGTCTAGGGAGGGCAACACTGAAGCTTTCTTT.

The V gene is TRBV29-1, the J gene TRBJ2-3; 7 positions match TRBD2. The junction had 3 bases not matched to a gene; V was cut back by 6 bases and J by 3 bases. Germline loops: CDR1 SQVTM, CDR2 ANQGSEA. This CDR3 is 12 amino acids long. The CDR3, as DNA: TGCAGCGTGGGGGGGATTACAGATACGCAGTATTTT. Protein sequence: CSVGGITDTQYF.

The chain carries TRBV29-1 and TRBJ1-2; the D gene is possibly TRBD1 (6 bases). V lost 7 bases and J 6 bases, leaving 15 bases between the germline ends. CDR1 and CDR2 from the germline V gene are SQVTM and ANQGSEA. The CDR3 extends over 12 amino acids. CDR3 region: CSAGQKGDGYTF. CDR3 bases: TGCAGCGCAGGACAGAAGGGGGATGGCTACACCTTC.

V gene TRBV29-1 combines with J gene TRBJ2-7; D remains ambiguous. Trimming removed 2 bases from V and 4 bases from J, with 9 bases in between. Germline lookup yields CDR1 SQVTM and CDR2 ANQGSEA. The CDR3 has 12 residues. CDR3 in amino acids: CSVERAAYEQYF. CDR3 bases: TGCAGCGTTGAAAGGGCAGCGTACGAGCAGTACTTC.

CDR3 DNA: TGTGCCAGCACCGCAGGGGTTCAAGAGACCCAGTACTTC. Translated, it gives CASTAGVQETQYF. V is TRBV7-2 and J is TRBJ2-5, with D possibly matching TRBD1 (6 bases). The germline gives CDR1 SGHTA, CDR2 FQGNSA. V was clipped by 7 bases and J by 2 bases, with 11 bases between them. The CDR3 consists of 13 residues.

V gene TRBV29-1 combines with J gene TRBJ2-7; 8 bases are a match to TRBD2. CDR3 size: 15 residues. CDR1 and CDR2 (germline): SQVTM, ANQGSEA. J was trimmed by 4 bases and V by 1 base; bases with no gene match: 9. DNA for the CDR3: TGCAGCGTTGAAGGGCCGCTGGCGGGAGGTTACGAGCAGTACTTC. It specifies CSVEGPLAGGYEQYF.

The chain has TRBV5-4 and TRBJ2-7, with 11 bases lining up with TRBD2. Trimming took 4 bases from V and 0 from J; bases not matched to a gene: 6. The CDR3 spans 16 residues. Germline CDR1 and CDR2: SGHNT and YYREEE (reference sequence). CDR3 in amino acids: CASSDGLAGASYEQYF. CDR3 nucleotide sequence: TGTGCCAGCAGCGATGGACTAGCGGGTGCCTCCTACGAGCAGTACTTC.

This clone occurred once. The chain uses TRBV29-1 and TRBJ1-2; no reliable D call. Germline V gives CDR1 SQVTM, CDR2 ANQGSEA. The CDR3 spans 11 residues. Trimming cost V 4 bases and J 8 bases, with 11 bases left between them. As DNA, the CDR3 is TGCAGCGTTGTCCAGGCAACCGGCTACACCTTC. Encoded protein: CSVVQATGYTF.

This clone was observed a handful of times. This chain uses TRBV9 with TRBJ1-1; tentative D call: TRBD1 (5 bases). CDR3 length: 14 residues. The V end was cut by 3 bases, the J end by 0 bases, with 9 bases between. CDR1 is SGDLS and CDR2 is YYNGEE in the germline V gene. CDR3 region: CASSARELNTEAFF. CDR3 coding DNA: TGTGCCAGCAGCGCCAGGGAATTGAACACTGAAGCTTTCTTT.

The rearrangement uses TRBV13 and TRBJ2-1, with 7 bases lining up with TRBD1. The length of the CDR3 is 13 residues. J was trimmed by 7 bases and V by 8 bases; bases with no gene match: 8. Looked up from germline, CDR1 is PRHDT and CDR2 is FYEKMQ (reference sequence). DNA of the CDR3: TGTGCCAGCTCCGGTGACAGGGCAAATGAGCAGTTCTTC. Translated, it gives CASSGDRANEQFF.

V usage is TRBV27 and J usage is TRBJ2-6; 7 bases map to TRBD1. CDR3 length equals 15 residues. Germline-derived CDR1 and CDR2 are MNHEY and SMNVEV (reference sequence). Losses at the gene ends were 4 bases for V and 9 bases for J; bases not matched to a gene: 9. The CDR3 spells CASSSGQFWDNVLTF. CDR3 DNA sequence: TGTGCCAGCAGTTCGGGACAGTTCTGGGACAACGTCCTGACTTTC.

The genes are TRBV14 and TRBJ1-2; D not certain. Trimming left V 4 bases short and J 8 bases short, with 14 bases between. The germline CDR1 and CDR2 sequences are SGHDN and FVKESK. CDR3 size: 13 residues. CDR3 sequence: CASSRGKTGGYTF. The CDR3 DNA follows: TGTGCCAGCAGCCGCGGCAAAACGGGCGGCTACACCTTC.

CDR3 bases: TGTGCCAGCAGTCTACAGCTCTACGAGCAGTACTTC. Amino acids: CASSLQLYEQYF. V usage is TRBV2 and J usage is TRBJ2-7, with D unclear. The germline CDR1 and CDR2 sequences are SNHLY and FYNNEI. Trimming left V 5 bases short and J 3 bases short, with 8 bases between. The CDR3 is made up of 12 amino acids.

This clone has just a few counts. CDR3 nucleotide sequence: TGTGCCAGTTACCCTCGCGACAGGATGAACACTGAAGCTTTCTTT. It is translated as CASYPRDRMNTEAFF. The rearrangement links TRBV19 to TRBJ1-1; D is perhaps TRBD1 (6 bases). Germline assignment: CDR1 LNHDA and CDR2 SQIVND (reference sequence). This CDR3 comprises 15 residues. Trimming removed 8 bases at V and 0 bases at J, with 16 bases between.

This clone has just a few counts. The chain couples TRBV28 to TRBJ1-5; D is uncertain. V lost 7 bases and J lost 1, with 8 bases in between. Germline CDR1 and CDR2: MDHEN and SYDVKM. The CDR3 extends over 13 amino acids. The CDR3 spells CASKTVSNQPQHF. The CDR3 region has the DNA TGTGCCAGCAAGACGGTCAGCAATCAGCCCCAGCATTTT.

This clone has just a few counts. The chain carries TRBV7-2 and TRBJ1-2; 7 nucleotides agree with TRBD1. The CDR3 runs to 15 residues. Trimming cost V 4 bases and J 8 bases; bases outside gene matches: 13. Germline loops: CDR1 SGHTA, CDR2 FQGNSA. The CDR3 region has the DNA TGTGCCAGCAGCTCCTCCAGGCCGACAGGGCAGGGCTACACCTTC. This gives the protein CASSSSRPTGQGYTF.

This clone was detected only a few times. The V gene is TRBV25-1, the J gene TRBJ2-2; the D gene is possibly TRBD2 (6 bases). The CDR3 is 15 amino acids. CDR1 is MGHDK and CDR2 is SYGVNS in the germline V gene. The V end was cut by 6 bases, the J end by 1 base, with 12 bases between. The CDR3, as DNA: TGTGCCAGCAGAGAAAGCGGGCGGAACACCGGGGAGCTGTTTTTT. This sequence encodes CASRESGRNTGELFF.

The genes are TRBV29-1 and TRBJ2-2; possibly TRBD1 for D (5 bases). Trimming stripped 4 bases from V and 6 bases from J, with 18 bases between. This CDR3 has 15 residues. CDR1 and CDR2 from the germline V gene are SQVTM and ANQGSEA. As DNA, the CDR3 is TGCAGCGTTGCCGGCGGCCTCAGGGCCCCCGGGGAGCTGTTTTTT. It codes for CSVAGGLRAPGELFF.

The V call is TRBV7-9, the J call TRBJ2-2; D is ambiguous. Deletions cut 5 bases from V and 10 bases from J, with 8 bases between. Germline loops: CDR1 SEHNR, CDR2 FQNEAQ (reference sequence). This CDR3 comprises 11 residues. The CDR3 protein is CASSPNTELFF. The CDR3 bases are TGTGCCAGCAGCCCAAATACGGAGCTGTTTTTT.

The rearrangement uses TRBV7-3 and TRBJ2-2; D might be TRBD1 or TRBD2, each matching 6 bases. The CDR3 is made up of 14 amino acids. CDR1 is SGHTA and CDR2 is FQGTGA in the germline V gene. V lost 4 bases and J lost 10, with 16 bases in between. The DNA of the CDR3 is TGTGCCAGCAGCTCCCACTCGGGGGCCGAGGAGCTGTTTTTT. This encodes CASSSHSGAEELFF.

V is TRBV23-1 and J is TRBJ2-5; tentative D call: TRBD2 (6 bases). TRBV23-1 counts as an open reading frame of uncertain function. With 5 bases removed from V and 10 bases from J, the gap between germline ends came to 14 bases. The CDR3 sequence is 12 residues long. The CDR3 loop reads CASSNPGEGQYF. In DNA, the CDR3 is TGCGCCAGCAGTAATCCGGGAGAGGGCCAGTACTTC.